A single sample is the source of the 28 T cell receptor beta chains below, sequenced in a study of T-cell reconstitution after alpha-beta-depleted transplantation in children (dated by TCRdb to the mid-2010s). The library came from PCR. Reads for this sample came from an Illumina HiSeq 2500. TCR libraries were prepared with molecular barcoding, using unique molecular identifiers to normalize TCRbeta repertoire quantification. Starting from the raw public reads, TCRdb applied fastp trimming at Q25, assembled clones with MiXCR and retained in-frame beta chains. Every entry covers one CDR3 protein and lists the most common genes and DNA from its rows. The sample includes almost 250,000 distinct CDR3 sequences, with over 20% observed a single time. Jointly, the top ten make up 2% to 3% of the sample. The treatment or condition label on this specimen signifies: allogeneic hematopoietic cell transplantation with graft depleted of TCRalphabeta T cells and CD19 B cells.

This specimen consisted of PBMCs, obtained before TCRalphabeta/CD19-depleted stem cell transplant. Receptors originate from a girl aged 2-15 years with Fanconi anemia, due to receive a stem cell transplant.

This clonotype has ten or more counts. This CDR3 reads CASSPNGRAGEAFF. CDR3 in DNA: TGTGCCAGCAGCCCGAATGGGAGGGCTGGTGAAGCTTTCTTT. The chain links TRBV7-3 to TRBJ1-1; D is undetermined. The CDR3 has 14 amino acids. In germline, CDR1 is SGHTA, CDR2 FQGTGA. V lost 5 bases and J lost 7, with 17 bases in between.

A word on this clonotype: Being one base from a much bigger clone, this may be a read error. The genes are TRBV7-2 and TRBJ2-3; D gene ambiguous. From germline, CDR1 is SGHTA and CDR2 FQGNSA. This CDR3 contains 15 residues. The CDR3 nucleotides are TGTGTCAGCAGCTTAGCACATCTCCGCACAGATACGCAGTATTTT. Protein sequence: CVSSLAHLRTDTQYF.

This chain links TRBV6-2 or TRBV6-3 with TRBJ2-7; D uncertain. The CDR3 loop spans 14 amino acids. Germline V gives CDR1 MNHEY, CDR2 SVGEGT. V was cut by 7 bases and J by 2 bases, with 15 bases left in between. The CDR3 DNA reads TGTGCCAGCACTCATGCTCTCAAGGCCTACGAGCAGTACTTC. Its translation: CASTHALKAYEQYF.

This rearrangement joins TRBV4-2 to TRBJ2-7; the D gene is possibly TRBD2 (6 bases). Germline CDR1 reads LGHNA; CDR2 reads YNFKEQ. V was shortened by 3 bases and J by 2 bases, with 14 bases between the two germline ends. CDR3 size: 15 residues. DNA for the CDR3: TGTGCCAGCAGCCACAAAGGGACGGGAGCCTACGAGCAGTACTTC. Residues: CASSHKGTGAYEQYF.

This clonotype has only a few counts. The CDR3 bases are TGCAGCGTCGCGTGGCTAGCCAAAAACATTCAGTACTTC. Amino acids: CSVAWLAKNIQYF. The genes are TRBV29-1 and TRBJ2-4, with D unresolved. The CDR3 totals 13 residues. Germline V gives CDR1 SQVTM, CDR2 ANQGSEA. V was clipped by 6 bases and J by 0 bases, with 9 bases between them.

The gene calls are TRBV12-3 or TRBV12-4 and TRBJ2-7; 11 nucleotides match TRBD2. The CDR3 consists of 16 residues. Unmatched junction bases numbered 5, after V lost 1 base and J lost 3 bases. The CDR3 DNA sequence: TGTGCCAGCAGTTTAGTACTAGCGGGAGTTCACTACGAGCAGTACTTC. It is translated as CASSLVLAGVHYEQYF.

This clonotype was detected a few times. The chain joins TRBV7-8 to TRBJ2-7; D might be TRBD1 (6 bases). This CDR3 comprises 16 residues. The germline gives CDR1 SGHVS, CDR2 FQNEAQ. Trimming stripped 1 base from V and 3 bases from J, with 16 bases between. CDR3 coding DNA: TGTGCCAGCAGCTTAGAAGCCAGGGGTTTCTTCTACGAGCAGTACTTC. This gives the protein CASSLEARGFFYEQYF. Full variable domain (missing parts from reference TRBV7-8 and TRBJ2-7): GAGVSQSPRYKVAKRGQDVALRCDPISGHVSLFWYQQALGQGPEFLTYFQNEAQLDKSGLPSDRFFAERPEGSVSTLKIQRTQQEDSAVYLCASSLEARGFFYEQYFGPGTRLTVT.

The chain couples TRBV27 to TRBJ1-2; a possible D gene is TRBD1 (6 bases). The CDR3 length is 14 residues. Trimming removed 3 bases at V and 7 bases at J, with 15 bases between. Germline CDR1 MNHEY, CDR2 SMNVEV (reference sequence). The CDR3 DNA reads as TGTGCCAGCAGTTTCGGCTGGGGGCCGGGTGGCTACACCTTC. Encoded protein: CASSFGWGPGGYTF.

V is TRBV2 and J is TRBJ2-7; tentatively, D is TRBD2 (6 bases). The CDR3 totals 12 residues. Trimming pared 9 bases from V and 0 bases from J, leaving 9 bases between. Germline-derived CDR1 and CDR2 are SNHLY and FYNNEI. DNA of the CDR3: TGTGCCAGTACGCGGGGCTCCTACGAGCAGTACTTC. Residues: CASTRGSYEQYF. The full variable domain, completed using reference TRBV2 and TRBJ2-7, is EPEVTQTPSHQVTQMGQEVILRCVPISNHLYFYWYRQILGQKVEFLVSFYNNEISEKSEIFDDQFSVERPDGSNFTLKIRSTKLEDSAMYFCASTRGSYEQYFGPGTRLTVT.

This clonotype was counted at least ten times. Here the CDR3 DNA reads TGTGCCAGCAGCTTAGTTGGTGGCTCCTACAATGAGCAGTTCTTC. Encoded protein: CASSLVGGSYNEQFF. V usage is TRBV7-3 and J usage is TRBJ2-1; D is ambiguous. Trimming shortened V by 2 bases and J by 0 bases, and 8 bases separated the two germline ends. The germline V gene has CDR1 SGHTA and CDR2 FQGTGA. The CDR3 has 15 residues.

The table lists this clonotype with a few counts. This sequence joins TRBV15 and TRBJ1-1; D remains unclear. The CDR3 length is 16 residues. Germline CDR1 is LNHNV and CDR2 is YYDKDF (reference sequence). Trimming pared 0 bases from V and 1 base from J, leaving 12 bases between. The CDR3 sequence: CATSRDLQRGNTEAFF. The CDR3 DNA is TGTGCCACCAGCAGAGATTTACAGCGAGGGAACACTGAAGCTTTCTTT.

The chain employs TRBV20-1 and TRBJ1-4; 7 nucleotides line up with TRBD1. The CDR3 consists of 15 residues. Trimming took 3 bases from V and 5 from J; bases not matched to a gene: 9. Germline loops: CDR1 DFQATT, CDR2 SNEGSKA (reference sequence). The DNA of the CDR3 is TGCAGTGCTAGGGGTTTCGGGACAGAGAATGAAAAACTGTTTTTT. Protein product: CSARGFGTENEKLFF.

This clonotype has ten or more counts. The CDR3 is CAISEGLGQGQETQYF. The CDR3 bases are TGTGCCATCAGTGAGGGGCTGGGACAGGGACAAGAGACCCAGTACTTC. The chain combines TRBV10-3 with TRBJ2-5; TRBD1 matches 9 bases. Germline V gene sequence: CDR1 ENHRY, CDR2 SYGVKD. CDR3 length equals 16 residues. The V segment lost 2 bases and the J segment 2 bases; nucleotides outside the gene matches: 6.

The gene calls are TRBV20-1 and TRBJ2-1; 13 bases match TRBD2. This CDR3 comprises 15 residues. V was clipped by 6 bases and J by 3 bases; unmatched bases: 5. CDR1 DFQATT and CDR2 SNEGSKA come from the germline V gene (reference sequence). The CDR3 reads CSARTSGSLYNEQFF. The CDR3 DNA reads as TGCAGTGCAAGGACTAGCGGGAGCCTCTACAATGAGCAGTTCTTC.

This clonotype was detected only a few times. The CDR3 protein is CASSKIRGFGGYEQYF. The CDR3 DNA sequence: TGTGCCAGCAGTAAAATCCGCGGGTTCGGTGGGTACGAGCAGTACTTC. This sequence joins TRBV6-1 and TRBJ2-7, with a weak D call TRBD2 (5 bases). This CDR3 spans 16 amino acids. The germline V gene has CDR1 MNHNS and CDR2 SASEGT. The V end was cut by 5 bases, the J end by 4 bases, with 21 bases between.

In this sample, this clonotype turned up many times. The chain employs TRBV12-3 or TRBV12-4 and TRBJ2-5; D gene unclear. The CDR3 length is 13 residues. Trimming removed 3 bases from V and 7 bases from J, with 12 bases in between. CDR3 coding DNA: TGTGCCAGCAGTTTTTCGGTTGGCGGGACCCAGTACTTC. Its translation: CASSFSVGGTQYF.

The chain has TRBV20-1 and TRBJ1-1, with D possibly TRBD1 on 5 matching bases. The germline V gene encodes CDR1 DFQATT and CDR2 SNEGSKA (reference sequence). This CDR3 has 15 residues. Deletions cut 2 bases from V and 0 bases from J, with 13 bases between. CDR3 residues: CSARRSGNVNTEAFF. The CDR3 nucleotides are TGCAGTGCTAGAAGGTCAGGGAACGTGAACACTGAAGCTTTCTTT.

This clonotype has just a few counts. The CDR3 is CSVGTGGAWFF. CDR3 in DNA: TGCAGCGTTGGGACAGGGGGAGCTTGGTTCTTC. The chain couples TRBV29-1 to TRBJ2-1; TRBD1 aligns across 10 bases. The germline V gene encodes CDR1 SQVTM and CDR2 ANQGSEA. Trimming cost V 4 bases and J 15 bases; bases outside gene matches: 6. This CDR3 has 11 amino acids.

CDR3 protein: CSEGLAGVDTQYF. CDR3 DNA sequence: TGCAGCGAAGGGCTAGCGGGAGTAGATACGCAGTATTTT. The genes are TRBV20-1 and TRBJ2-3, with 10 bases lining up with TRBD2. CDR1 DFQATT and CDR2 SNEGSKA come from the germline V gene (reference sequence). The CDR3 runs to 13 residues.

This chain uses TRBV5-1 with TRBJ2-5, with D uncertain. The V gene lost 3 bases and the J gene lost 1 base, with 10 bases spanning the gap. Germline CDR1 reads SGHRS; CDR2 reads YFSETQ. CDR3 length: 14 amino acids. CDR3 sequence reads: CASSWVGSQETQYF. In DNA form, the CDR3 reads TGCGCCAGCAGCTGGGTGGGCAGCCAAGAGACCCAGTACTTC.

The J gene is TRBJ2-2, the V gene TRBV7-6, with D perhaps matching TRBD1 (6 bases). Germline CDR1 and CDR2: SGHVS and FNYEAQ. V lost 3 bases, J lost 4 bases, and 12 bases lay in between. CDR3 size: 15 residues. The CDR3 DNA follows: TGTGCCAGCAGCTTTGGCCAGGGGCTCACCGGGGAGCTGTTTTTT. Protein product: CASSFGQGLTGELFF.

This chain connects TRBV7-3 to TRBJ2-2; 13 bases match TRBD2. The CDR3 extends over 15 amino acids. Trimming at V came to 5 bases and at J to 6 bases, leaving 3 bases not matched to a gene. Germline assignment: CDR1 SGHTA and CDR2 FQGTGA. The CDR3 DNA sequence: TGTGCCAGCAGCCCTGGACTAGCGGGGGCCGGGGAGCTGTTTTTT. It yields the protein CASSPGLAGAGELFF.

The chain has TRBV25-1 and TRBJ2-1, with D perhaps matching TRBD1 (6 bases). The CDR3 consists of 15 residues. Germline CDR1 and CDR2: MGHDK and SYGVNS. V was clipped by 4 bases and J by 6 bases, with 16 bases between them. CDR3 loop: CASSGQVVFPNEQFF. CDR3 DNA sequence: TGTGCCAGCAGTGGACAGGTGGTATTCCCCAATGAGCAGTTCTTC.

The rearrangement uses TRBV20-1 and TRBJ2-1; TRBD2 agrees at 7 bases. CDR1 is DFQATT and CDR2 is SNEGSKA in the germline V gene (reference sequence). Losses at the gene ends were 0 bases for V and 1 base for J; bases not matched to a gene: 6. This CDR3 is 16 amino acids long. The CDR3 sequence is CSARDLMRESYNEQFF. In DNA form, the CDR3 reads TGCAGTGCTAGAGATCTCATGCGGGAGTCCTACAATGAGCAGTTCTTC.

This clonotype was seen a handful of times. The V gene is TRBV10-2, the J gene TRBJ2-5; maybe TRBD2 (5 bases). Between the trimmed V and J ends, which lost 3 bases and 2 bases, there was a span of 16 bases. CDR1 and CDR2 from the germline V gene are WSHSY and SAAADI. The CDR3 has 16 amino acids. The CDR3 DNA sequence: TGCGCCAGCAGTGACAGATCTCGTACGGGGCAAGAGACCCAGTACTTC. As protein: CASSDRSRTGQETQYF.

This clonotype was recorded at least ten times. The chain links TRBV29-1 to TRBJ2-1, with D unresolved. V lost 1 base and J 6 bases, leaving 7 bases between the germline ends. The CDR3 runs to 12 residues. Germline CDR1 and CDR2: SQVTM and ANQGSEA. CDR3 amino acids: CSVEGLINEQFF. The CDR3 DNA reads as TGCAGCGTTGAAGGGTTAATCAATGAGCAGTTCTTC.

This clonotype was recorded a few times. The chain employs TRBV5-6 and TRBJ2-7; D is unclear. The length of the CDR3 is 15 residues. Trimming pared 1 base from V and 0 bases from J, leaving 11 bases between. Per germline, CDR1 SGHDT and CDR2 YYEEEE. The CDR3 here is CASSLFGESSYEQYF. For the CDR3, the DNA is TGTGCCAGCAGCTTGTTTGGGGAAAGCTCCTACGAGCAGTACTTC.

This clonotype occurred many times. V gene TRBV29-1 combines with J gene TRBJ2-7; D might be TRBD1 or TRBD2, each matching 5 bases. Trimming took off 6 bases at V and 4 bases at J, with 10 bases between the two ends. The CDR3 extends over 11 amino acids. Germline values: CDR1 SQVTM, CDR2 ANQGSEA. The CDR3 DNA is TGCAGCGTGGGGGACCCGTACGAGCAGTACTTC. Residues: CSVGDPYEQYF.